The entry that follows covers one TCR beta chain sequence. The antigen remains undetermined. TCRdb's copy holds only in-frame clones and misses some; the assay was immunoSEQ multiplex PCR. The table has over 40,000 clones, 75% to 90% seen once. As to time point: week 35, safety follow-up. In every dose of vaccine, 300 ug of mutant IDH1 20-mer peptide was given alongside topical imiquimod. This sample was taken from a study of a mutant IDH1 vaccine in newly diagnosed glioma. The study's findings and limits: Patients showed vaccine-induced immune responses at a rate of approximately 95%.

In germline, CDR1 is MDHEN, CDR2 SYDVKM. Trimming pared 5 bases from V and 2 bases from J, leaving 12 bases between. CDR3 length equals 14 residues. This chain links TRBV28 with TRBJ1-2; D ambiguous. This TCR derives from a man aged 40-55 years with glioma. The sequencing used PBMCs, collected from a glioma patient whose treatment included an IDH1 peptide vaccine. The chain's CDR3 is CASSPHKLNYGYTF. CDR3 nucleotide sequence: TGTGCCAGCAGTCCCCACAAGTTAAACTATGGCTACACCTTC.